Below are 30 T cell receptor beta chains sequenced from a single sample in a study of shared clonotypes between healthy human individuals. Using immunoSEQ multiplex PCR, the repertoire was profiled, and TCRdb retains in-frame clones only, with some absent. The table lists around 750,000 clones, roughly 70% of them singletons, with 1.7% in the top ten. The sequencing input was memory CD4+ T cells sorted from blood. Stated subset: CD45RA-negative fraction. All receptors derive from a woman aged 25 to 45 in good health.

The chain uses TRBV30 and TRBJ1-1; weak D call: TRBD1 (5 bases). There are 14 residues in the CDR3. V gave up 0 bases and J gave up 4 bases, with 12 bases separating them. The germline CDR1 and CDR2 sequences are GTSNPN and SVGIG (reference sequence). The CDR3, as DNA: TGTGCCTGGAGTGTGTGGGGGAGGGGCACTGAAGCTTTCTTT. Its protein product is CAWSVWGRGTEAFF.

This chain links TRBV19 with TRBJ2-2; 9 bases map to TRBD1. The CDR3 runs to 15 residues. V gave up 5 bases and J gave up 6 bases; unmatched junction bases: 7. Germline lookup yields CDR1 LNHDA and CDR2 SQIVND (reference sequence). This CDR3 reads CASSPTGGLSGELFF. CDR3 in DNA: TGTGCCAGTAGTCCGACAGGGGGTTTATCCGGGGAGCTGTTTTTT.

This clone occurred a few times. The rearrangement joins TRBV7-3 to TRBJ2-1; TRBD2 aligns across 9 bases. Germline V CDR1 and CDR2: SGHTA, FQGTGA. The CDR3 is 16 residues long. J was trimmed by 4 bases and V by 3 bases; bases with no gene match: 7. CDR3 amino acids: CASSLMEREVYNEQFF. CDR3 DNA: TGTGCCAGCAGCTTGATGGAGCGGGAGGTATACAATGAGCAGTTCTTC.

The rearrangement joins TRBV5-1 to TRBJ2-1; D may be TRBD2 (5 bases). CDR1 SGHRS and CDR2 YFSETQ come from the germline V gene. Trimming cost V 4 bases and J 9 bases, with 11 bases left between them. The CDR3 extends over 12 amino acids. CDR3 DNA: TGCGCCAGCAGCAAGGAGGTCACTGAGCAGTTCTTC. Its translation: CASSKEVTEQFF.

V is TRBV28 and J is TRBJ1-5, with a tentative D call TRBD1 (6 bases). Trimming left V 6 bases short and J 5 bases short, with 17 bases between. The CDR3 is made up of 15 amino acids. CDR1 and CDR2 from the germline V gene are MDHEN and SYDVKM. CDR3 coding DNA: TGTGCCAGCAGGGTAGCGGACAGCCACTATCAGCCCCAGCATTTT. It is translated as CASRVADSHYQPQHF. The full variable domain, with the rest looked up from reference TRBV28 and TRBJ1-5, is DVKVTQSSRYLVKRTGEKVFLECVQDMDHENMFWYRQDPGLGLRLIYFSYDVKMKEKGDIPEGYSVSREKKERFSLILESASTNQTSMYLCASRVADSHYQPQHFGDGTRLSIL.

This chain uses TRBV2 with TRBJ1-3; 8 bases map to TRBD1. The CDR3 extends over 17 amino acids. Looked up from germline, CDR1 is SNHLY and CDR2 is FYNNEI. Losses at the gene ends were 6 bases for V and 2 bases for J; bases not matched to a gene: 12. The CDR3: CASSLVAGGSPGNTIYF. Here the CDR3 DNA reads TGTGCCAGCAGCTTGGTTGCAGGGGGCTCCCCTGGAAACACCATATATTTT.

This clone was found many times. Other DNA sequences within the sample encode an identical CDR3. The chain joins TRBV5-1 to TRBJ2-1, with D hard to call. The CDR3 length is 15 residues. V lost 0 bases to trimming and J lost 3 bases, with 10 bases between them. Germline values: CDR1 SGHRS, CDR2 YFSETQ. CDR3 residues: CASSLDFSLYNEQFF. In DNA, the CDR3 is TGCGCCAGCAGCTTGGACTTTAGCCTCTACAATGAGCAGTTCTTC.

The CDR3 here is CASTGQDEQYF. CDR3 bases: TGTGCCAGCACGGGACAAGACGAGCAGTACTTC. The chain couples TRBV11-2 to TRBJ2-7; the D gene is possibly TRBD1 (6 bases). Germline V CDR1 and CDR2: SGHAT, FQNNGV. The CDR3 spans 11 residues. Trimming cost V 7 bases and J 5 bases, with 9 bases left between them.

The chain combines TRBV7-8 with TRBJ2-1; D not resolved. V lost 5 bases to trimming and J lost 10 bases, with 18 bases between them. Germline V gene sequence: CDR1 SGHVS, CDR2 FQNEAQ. This CDR3 contains 14 residues. The CDR3 loop reads CASSPRNVMLEQFF. The CDR3 DNA reads TGTGCCAGCAGCCCACGGAACGTTATGTTGGAGCAGTTCTTC.

The chain is built from TRBV13 and TRBJ1-1; D is unclear. The germline V gene encodes CDR1 PRHDT and CDR2 FYEKMQ (reference sequence). There are 14 residues in the CDR3. The ends were cut back, 1 base at V and 8 bases at J, with 14 bases in the middle. CDR3 bases: TGTGCCAGCAGCTTAGACACGGCTGTCGGAGAAGCTTTCTTT. It is translated as CASSLDTAVGEAFF. The full variable domain, rest sourced from reference TRBV13 and TRBJ1-1, is AAGVIQSPRHLIKEKRETATLKCYPIPRHDTVYWYQQGPGQDPQFLISFYEKMQSDKGSIPDRFSAQQFSDYHSELNMSSLELGDSALYFCASSLDTAVGEAFFGQGTRLTVV.

The genes are TRBV23-1 and TRBJ2-5, with TRBD1 matching 7 bases. TRBV23-1 is given ORF status, its function remaining uncertain. J was trimmed by 1 base and V by 1 base; bases with no gene match: 6. The length of the CDR3 is 16 residues. The chain's CDR3 is CASSQLETGRQETQYF. In DNA form, the CDR3 reads TGCGCCAGCAGTCAATTAGAGACAGGGCGCCAAGAGACCCAGTACTTC.

The chain carries TRBV7-6 and TRBJ1-4, with D unclear. This CDR3 spans 15 amino acids. Looked up from germline, CDR1 is SGHVS and CDR2 is FNYEAQ. Trimming took 3 bases from V and 0 from J, leaving 8 bases between them. Here the CDR3 DNA reads TGTGCCAGCAGCTTGAGTACCTCAACTAATGAAAAACTGTTTTTT. This codes for CASSLSTSTNEKLFF.

As to this clone: Relative to the germline gene, one junction end is altered; a read error may explain this. V and J are TRBV2 and TRBJ2-7; the D is unclear. The CDR3 spans 12 residues. Germline CDR1 SNHLY, CDR2 FYNNEI. The CDR3 coding sequence is TGTGCCAGCAGGGAAGATTCCTACGAGCAGTACTTC. Protein sequence: CASREDSYEQYF.

This chain links TRBV5-1 with TRBJ1-1; 10 bases align to TRBD1. There are 13 residues in the CDR3. The junction had 4 bases not matched to a gene; V was cut back by 4 bases and J by 7 bases. CDR1 and CDR2 (germline): SGHRS, YFSETQ. CDR3 DNA: TGCGCCAGCAGCATGGGACAGGGGAATGAAGCTTTCTTT. Translated, it gives CASSMGQGNEAFF.

V and J are TRBV20-1 and TRBJ1-4; no reliable D call. V lost 4 bases to trimming and J lost 3 bases, with 3 bases between them. The CDR3 totals 11 residues. Germline V gene sequence: CDR1 DFQATT, CDR2 SNEGSKA (reference sequence). The CDR3 DNA follows: TGCAGTGCTATTGCTAATGAAAAACTGTTTTTT. Amino acid sequence: CSAIANEKLFF.

The gene calls are TRBV28 and TRBJ2-1; D is unresolved. Germline loops: CDR1 MDHEN, CDR2 SYDVKM. This CDR3 has 13 amino acids. V was pared by 3 bases and J by 13 bases, with 16 bases between. The CDR3 loop reads CASSFTTSPFQFF. The DNA for the CDR3 is TGTGCCAGCAGTTTCACCACCTCCCCCTTTCAGTTCTTC. The full variable domain, rest sourced from reference TRBV28 and TRBJ2-1, is DVKVTQSSRYLVKRTGEKVFLECVQDMDHENMFWYRQDPGLGLRLIYFSYDVKMKEKGDIPEGYSVSREKKERFSLILESASTNQTSMYLCASSFTTSPFQFFGPGTRLTVL.

The gene calls are TRBV5-6 and TRBJ1-4; D unresolved. CDR1 is SGHDT, CDR2 YYEEEE, per germline. V was trimmed by 3 bases and J by 6 bases, leaving 6 bases between them. The CDR3 loop spans 12 amino acids. The CDR3 DNA follows: TGTGCCAGCAGCTCTCAGGATGAAAAACTGTTTTTT. Protein: CASSSQDEKLFF.

V usage is TRBV25-1 and J usage is TRBJ2-7, with D possibly being TRBD1 or TRBD2 (6 bases each). The CDR3 totals 16 residues. Germline-derived CDR1 and CDR2 are MGHDK and SYGVNS. Trimming took 5 bases from V and 0 from J, leaving 17 bases between them. DNA of the CDR3: TGTGCCAGCAGTCCCCCGGGGGCGATAAGCTCCTACGAGCAGTACTTC. This translates into CASSPPGAISSYEQYF.

The chain links TRBV7-7 to TRBJ2-7; D is perhaps TRBD2 (5 bases). The length of the CDR3 is 13 residues. The germline V gene has CDR1 SSHAT and CDR2 FNYEAQ (reference sequence). V was clipped by 5 bases and J by 7 bases, with 15 bases between them. The CDR3 nucleotides read TGTGCCAGCAGCCTCGGGAACACGGGGGAGCAGTACTTC. Translating it yields CASSLGNTGEQYF. Complete variable domain (other parts from reference TRBV7-7 and TRBJ2-7): GAGVSQSPRYKVTKRGQDVTLRCDPISSHATLYWYQQALGQGPEFLTYFNYEAQPDKSGLPSDRFSAERPEGSISTLTIQRTEQRDSAMYRCASSLGNTGEQYFGPGTRLTVT.

The chain has TRBV27 and TRBJ1-1; 7 nucleotides agree with TRBD1. Per the germline V gene, CDR1 is MNHEY and CDR2 is SMNVEV (reference sequence). Unmatched junction bases numbered 13, after V lost 8 bases and J lost 1 base. The CDR3 is 16 residues long. The DNA for the CDR3 is TGTGCCAGCGGGTACGACAGGGCCACTCAGAACACTGAAGCTTTCTTT. Translation gives CASGYDRATQNTEAFF.

V gene TRBV7-9 combines with J gene TRBJ2-7; 9 nucleotides align to TRBD1. Trimming at V came to 6 bases and at J to 0 bases, leaving 6 bases not matched to a gene. Germline CDR1 and CDR2: SEHNR and FQNEAQ (reference sequence). This CDR3 spans 15 amino acids. CDR3 nucleotide sequence: TGTGCCAGCAGGGGACAGGGCTCGAGCTCCTACGAGCAGTACTTC. Translation: CASRGQGSSSYEQYF.

The chain employs TRBV2 and TRBJ2-2; 13 bases align to TRBD2. V lost 6 bases and J lost 4; bases outside the gene matches: 5. CDR1 and CDR2 (germline): SNHLY, FYNNEI. The CDR3 totals 16 residues. The CDR3 loop is CASRLGLAGVTGELFF. CDR3 DNA sequence: TGTGCCAGCAGACTAGGACTAGCGGGAGTCACCGGGGAGCTGTTTTTT.

The chain uses TRBV6-5 and TRBJ2-3; 7 nucleotides agree with TRBD2. The germline V gene encodes CDR1 MNHEY and CDR2 SVGAGI. V shed 6 bases, J shed 0 bases, and the junction held 3 bases outside the gene matches. The CDR3 consists of 14 residues. The CDR3 region is CASRPSGSTDTQYF. In nucleotides, the CDR3 is TGTGCCAGCAGGCCTAGCGGTAGCACAGATACGCAGTATTTT.

The chain combines TRBV28 with TRBJ1-1; D is uncertain. The CDR3 length is 13 residues. Per the germline V gene, CDR1 is MDHEN and CDR2 is SYDVKM. Trimming took 8 bases from V and 4 from J, leaving 14 bases between them. CDR3 sequence reads: CASRPGGTTEAFF. CDR3 DNA: TGTGCCAGCCGCCCAGGAGGAACCACTGAAGCTTTCTTT.

The CDR3 DNA sequence: TGCGCCAGCAGCTTGGATGGGGGCTCCTACGAGCAGTACTTC. Amino acids: CASSLDGGSYEQYF. V and J are TRBV5-1 and TRBJ2-7; D assignment may be TRBD1 or TRBD2 (5 bases each). The germline V gene has CDR1 SGHRS and CDR2 YFSETQ. This CDR3 is built from 14 residues. V lost 0 bases to trimming and J lost 0 bases, with 7 bases between them. Full variable domain (missing parts from reference TRBV5-1 and TRBJ2-7): KAGVTQTPRYLIKTRGQQVTLSCSPISGHRSVSWYQQTPGQGLQFLFEYFSETQRNKGNFPGRFSGRQFSNSRSEMNVSTLELGDSALYLCASSLDGGSYEQYFGPGTRLTVT.

V is TRBV5-8 and J is TRBJ2-2, with 12 bases matching TRBD2. After removal of 3 bases from V and 8 bases from J, the junction contained 11 bases not matched to a gene. Germline V gene data show CDR1 as SGHTS and CDR2 as YDEGEE. The CDR3 extends over 17 amino acids. The CDR3 region has the DNA TGTGCCAGCAGCTCCTTACTAGCGGGAGGCACTAGGGGGGAGCTGTTTTTT. It is translated as CASSSLLAGGTRGELFF.

The V call is TRBV6-5, the J call TRBJ1-3, with D unresolved. Germline-derived CDR1 and CDR2 are MNHEY and SVGAGI. The CDR3 spans 15 residues. The V end lost 6 bases, the J end lost 4 bases, and 16 bases lay between the germline ends. The CDR3 sequence is CASSTPSAGGNTIYF. The CDR3 nucleotides read TGTGCCAGCAGCACGCCTTCGGCGGGGGGAAACACCATATATTTT.

The J gene is TRBJ2-3, the V gene TRBV27; no clear D. The germline V and J ends were trimmed by 6 bases and 4 bases, with 14 bases remaining between them. From germline, CDR1 is MNHEY and CDR2 SMNVEV (reference sequence). This CDR3 is built from 14 residues. Here the CDR3 reads CASSSRVVSDTQYF. In DNA form, the CDR3 reads TGTGCCAGCAGCTCAAGGGTGGTTTCAGATACGCAGTATTTT.

The table lists this clone with many counts. This chain's CDR3 is CASSIDLAGVETQYF. The DNA of the CDR3 is TGTGCCAGTAGTATAGACCTCGCGGGGGTGGAGACCCAGTACTTC. The rearrangement uses TRBV19 and TRBJ2-5, with TRBD2 matching 7 bases. The CDR3 covers 15 residues. Germline V lookup: CDR1 LNHDA, CDR2 SQIVND (reference sequence). The V gene end was trimmed by 0 bases and the J gene end by 5 bases; junction bases not matched to a gene: 6.

About this clone: Lacking the conserved final phenylalanine or tryptophan, this CDR3 likely reflects a read error. The DNA is omitted, as the CDR3 cannot be located on it reliably, and the CDR3 follows TCRdb's listing. This chain connects TRBV14 to TRBJ1-2. Germline V CDR1 and CDR2: SGHDN, FVKESK. The CDR3 adds up to 13 amino acids, both ends counted. CDR3 in amino acids: CASSPIGTDRIRL.